The 16 T cell receptor beta chains reported below all come from one sample, sequenced in a study of post-analysis software for immune sequencing data. Study-level points and caveats: Controls showed lower frequencies than patients for roughly five TRBV segments, and TRBV5-6, TRBV5-1 and TRBV20-1 were among these.

Unique molecular identifiers had been added to the TCR beta cDNA libraries. TCRdb re-analysed the PCR reads in MiXCR, keeping a single row per CDR3 protein. The sample consists of 650,000 to 850,000 distinct CDR3 sequences, roughly 50% of them appearing once. What these receptors recognize is not known. Sequenced material: blood. These receptors all stem from a girl between 5 and 17 years old with multiple sclerosis.

This clonotype was detected only a few times. At one boundary the junction diverges from the germline segment, which might be a read error. V usage is TRBV4-3 and J usage is TRBJ2-1, with 8 positions matching TRBD2. Germline V gene sequence: CDR1 LGHNA, CDR2 YSLEER. This CDR3 has 16 residues. The DNA of the CDR3 is TGCGCCGGCAGCCAACAAGGGACTAGATCCTACAATGAGCAGTTCTTC. Its translation: CAGSQQGTRSYNEQFF.

This clonotype has just a few counts. The chain carries TRBV15 and TRBJ2-4; a weak D match, TRBD2 (6 bases). This CDR3 spans 18 amino acids. Germline lookup yields CDR1 LNHNV and CDR2 YYDKDF (reference sequence). V gave up 1 base and J gave up 1 base, with 17 bases separating them. The DNA for the CDR3 is TGTGCCACCAGCAGAGCGATTGGGGGGAGCTGGGCCAAAAACATTCAGTACTTC. Protein product: CATSRAIGGSWAKNIQYF.

This rearrangement joins TRBV7-2 to TRBJ2-7, with a possible D match to TRBD2 (6 bases). V gave up 2 bases and J gave up 7 bases, with 12 bases separating them. In germline, CDR1 is SGHTA, CDR2 FQGNSA. This CDR3 is built from 13 residues. For the CDR3, the DNA is TGTGCCAGCAGCTTACGGGGGAGAGGGGAGCAGTACTTC. Protein sequence: CASSLRGRGEQYF. Full variable domain (rest looked up from reference TRBV7-2 and TRBJ2-7): GAGVSQSPSNKVTEKGKDVELRCDPISGHTALYWYRQSLGQGLEFLIYFQGNSAPDKSGLPSDRFSAERTGGSVSTLTIQRTQQEDSAVYLCASSLRGRGEQYFGPGTRLTVT.

On this clonotype itself: A much larger clone differs from this one at a single base, so this may be a read error. The V call is TRBV5-5, the J call TRBJ2-7; D unclear. The CDR3 is 14 amino acids. The germline V and J ends were trimmed by 0 bases and 4 bases, with 11 bases remaining between them. Per the germline V gene, CDR1 is SGHKS and CDR2 is YYEKEE (reference sequence). The DNA for the CDR3 is TGTGCCAGCAGCTTGGAGGGATACTTATACGAGCAGTACTTC. This encodes CASSLEGYLYEQYF. The complete variable domain, with remaining parts taken from reference TRBV5-5 and TRBJ2-7, reads DAGVTQSPTHLIKTRGQQVTLRCSPISGHKSVSWYQQVLGQGPQFIFQYYEKEERGRGNFPDRFSARQFPNYSSELNVNALLLGDSALYLCASSLEGYLYEQYFGPGTRLTVT.

This clonotype has just a few counts. This sequence joins TRBV29-1 and TRBJ1-2, with no clear D. Trimming took off 6 bases at V and 6 bases at J, with 14 bases between the two ends. Germline-derived CDR1 and CDR2 are SQVTM and ANQGSEA. CDR3 length equals 12 residues. CDR3: CSVPMDRDGYTF. For the CDR3, the DNA is TGCAGCGTCCCTATGGATCGAGATGGCTACACCTTC.

This clonotype was counted only a few times. This chain joins TRBV20-1 and TRBJ1-2; D is unclear. V was clipped by 6 bases and J by 5 bases, with 19 bases between them. Germline V gene lookup returns CDR1 DFQATT and CDR2 SNEGSKA (reference sequence). This CDR3 comprises 14 residues. CDR3 sequence: CSAAPSPTIYGYTF. CDR3 coding DNA: TGCAGTGCGGCCCCCTCCCCCACAATATATGGCTACACCTTC.

Concerning this clonotype itself: The junction and the germline gene differ at one end; a read error may be behind it. The genes are TRBV7-7 and TRBJ2-5; D may be TRBD2 (7 bases). CDR3 size: 14 residues. CDR1 SSHAT and CDR2 FNYEAQ come from the germline V gene (reference sequence). The CDR3 nucleotides read TGTGCTAGCAGCTTGGGGGGGGCGGCGGAGACCCAGTACTTC. This translates into CASSLGGAAETQYF.

This chain uses TRBV7-6 with TRBJ1-2, with unresolved D. Per germline, CDR1 SGHVS and CDR2 FNYEAQ. This CDR3 has 15 amino acids. The V end was cut by 5 bases, the J end by 8 bases, with 21 bases between. This CDR3 reads CASSPTLSGRNGYTF. The DNA for the CDR3 is TGTGCCAGCAGCCCCACATTATCGGGTCGGAACGGCTACACCTTC.

This clonotype was seen a few times. The rearrangement uses TRBV28 and TRBJ2-3; TRBD1 agrees at 9 bases. The CDR3 loop spans 14 amino acids. The germline CDR1 and CDR2 sequences are MDHEN and SYDVKM. J was trimmed by 2 bases and V by 8 bases; bases with no gene match: 5. CDR3: CASAGTGYTDTQYF. The CDR3 DNA follows: TGTGCCAGCGCCGGGACAGGGTACACAGATACGCAGTATTTT.

This clonotype was seen a handful of times. This chain links TRBV6-2 or TRBV6-3 with TRBJ2-5; no clear D gene. CDR3 length equals 14 residues. V lost 7 bases and J lost 0, with 12 bases in between. Per germline, CDR1 MNHEY and CDR2 SVGEGT. The CDR3 nucleotides are TGTGCCAGCACGGGCACCTCGTACCAAGAGACCCAGTACTTC. Amino acids: CASTGTSYQETQYF.

The chain links TRBV27 to TRBJ1-6, with 7 bases fitting TRBD1. This CDR3 comprises 14 residues. Germline values: CDR1 MNHEY, CDR2 SMNVEV (reference sequence). The ends lost 5 bases at V and 10 bases at J; junction bases unmatched: 8. CDR3 nucleotides: TGTGCCAGCAGTCCCGGGACAGACGTCTCACCCCTCCACTTT. Encoded protein: CASSPGTDVSPLHF.

The chain has TRBV20-1 and TRBJ2-5; D remains unclear. Per germline, CDR1 DFQATT and CDR2 SNEGSKA (reference sequence). V lost 5 bases and J 2 bases, leaving 3 bases between the germline ends. The CDR3 contains 10 residues. CDR3 amino acids: CSAGQETQYF. CDR3 sequence (DNA): TGCAGTGCTGGGCAAGAGACCCAGTACTTC.

V is TRBV25-1 and J is TRBJ1-2; 7 bases are shared with TRBD1. The CDR3 is 16 amino acids. V was pared by 2 bases and J by 1 base, with 7 bases of the junction left unmatched. CDR1 and CDR2 from the germline V gene are MGHDK and SYGVNS. The CDR3 spells CASSENGQAGNYGYTF. The CDR3 DNA follows: TGTGCCAGCAGTGAAAATGGACAGGCCGGTAACTATGGCTACACCTTC.

The chain couples TRBV7-2 to TRBJ1-6; D remains ambiguous. Trimming removed 5 bases from V and 15 bases from J, with 11 bases in between. CDR3 length equals 11 residues. CDR1 and CDR2 (germline): SGHTA, FQGNSA. In nucleotides, the CDR3 is TGTGCCAGCAGCCAAGGGTCAGTCCTCCACTTT. It encodes CASSQGSVLHF.

The rearrangement joins TRBV3-1 to TRBJ2-7; 9 positions agree with TRBD2. Germline assignment: CDR1 LGHDT and CDR2 YNNKEL (reference sequence). The V gene end was trimmed by 0 bases and the J gene end by 7 bases; junction bases not matched to a gene: 16. This CDR3 contains 18 residues. CDR3 sequence reads: CASSQDLGPSGKSNEQYF. For the CDR3, the DNA is TGTGCCAGCAGCCAAGATCTTGGTCCTAGCGGGAAGAGCAATGAGCAGTACTTC.

The CDR3 coding sequence is TGTGCCAGCAGGACGACAGGGAGTCAAGAGACCCAGTACTTC. As protein: CASRTTGSQETQYF. The chain is built from TRBV12-3 or TRBV12-4 and TRBJ2-5, with 7 bases aligning to TRBD1. V dropped 6 bases and J dropped 2; count of bases not matched to a gene: 6. This CDR3 has 14 amino acids.